This T cell receptor (beta chain) appears in the sequencing data of a study of Ad26.COV2.S vaccination and SARS-CoV-2 variants. Measured with immunoSEQ multiplex PCR; TCRdb has only the in-frame clones, and not every one. The data contain roughly 380,000 clones, more than 75% of them singletons. The germline CDR1 and CDR2 sequences are SQVTM and ANQGSEA. CDR3 length: 11 amino acids. The V end was cut by 6 bases, the J end by 3 bases, with 9 bases between. Documented treatment: over 15 received Ad26.COV2.S at low or high dose, single or two shots; about five received placebo; per-sample allocation not given. Repertoires come from day 63 after the first vaccine or placebo injection.

The chain links TRBV29-1 to TRBJ2-7; the D gene is possibly TRBD1 (5 bases). This sample comprised peripheral blood, obtained in a trial of Ad26.COV2.S vaccine versus placebo. This TCR came from a person aged 18-60 years who received the Ad26.COV2.S COVID-19 vaccine or a placebo. The CDR3 nucleotides read TGCAGCGTAGACGACAGCTACGAGCAGTACTTC. It yields the protein CSVDDSYEQYF.